This T cell receptor beta chain was obtained from a study of blood T cell repertoires in COVID-19. In the study overall: Cohort 3 recovery required two negative PCRs, clearance, or symptom resolution.

The CDR3 runs to 15 residues. From germline, CDR1 is MNHEY and CDR2 SMNVEV (reference sequence). Trimming left V 5 bases short and J 2 bases short, with 10 bases between. Participants, about 18 to 90 years old, spanned around 26 US areas. Per the original data handling: Reference gene primer amplification in the assay estimated nucleated cell counts. The data were produced by immunoSEQ multiplex PCR, yet TCRdb's version contains in-frame clones alone and is incomplete. The V and J calls and the clone size are those of that table, but D and trimming were determined from the DNA. The sample includes 250,000 to 300,000 clones, more than 75% of them seen just once.

The receptor was isolated from a woman aged 55-70 years in a cohort exposed to, infected with or recovered from COVID-19 (not recorded which). The sequencing sample was made of PBMCs or T cells enriched from blood (not recorded which). This chain uses TRBV27 with TRBJ1-6; D might be TRBD1 (6 bases). The CDR3 spells CASSPRTAYNSPLHF. The CDR3 coding sequence is TGTGCCAGCAGTCCGAGGACAGCCTATAATTCACCCCTCCACTTT.